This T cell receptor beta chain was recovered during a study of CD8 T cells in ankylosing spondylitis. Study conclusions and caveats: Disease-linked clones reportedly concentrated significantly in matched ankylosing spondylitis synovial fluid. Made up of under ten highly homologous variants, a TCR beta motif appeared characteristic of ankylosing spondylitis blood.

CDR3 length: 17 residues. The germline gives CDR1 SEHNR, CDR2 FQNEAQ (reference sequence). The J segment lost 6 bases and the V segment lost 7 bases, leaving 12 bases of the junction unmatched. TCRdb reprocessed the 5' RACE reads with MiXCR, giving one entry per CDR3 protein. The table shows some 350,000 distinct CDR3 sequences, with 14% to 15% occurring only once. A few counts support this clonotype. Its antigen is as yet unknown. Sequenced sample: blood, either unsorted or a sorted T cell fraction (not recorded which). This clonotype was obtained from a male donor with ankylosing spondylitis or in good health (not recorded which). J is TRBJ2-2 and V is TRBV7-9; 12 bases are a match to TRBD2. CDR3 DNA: TGTGCCAGCATCCGAGACCTAGCGGGAGGGCACGCCGGGGAGCTGTTTTTT. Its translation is CASIRDLAGGHAGELFF.